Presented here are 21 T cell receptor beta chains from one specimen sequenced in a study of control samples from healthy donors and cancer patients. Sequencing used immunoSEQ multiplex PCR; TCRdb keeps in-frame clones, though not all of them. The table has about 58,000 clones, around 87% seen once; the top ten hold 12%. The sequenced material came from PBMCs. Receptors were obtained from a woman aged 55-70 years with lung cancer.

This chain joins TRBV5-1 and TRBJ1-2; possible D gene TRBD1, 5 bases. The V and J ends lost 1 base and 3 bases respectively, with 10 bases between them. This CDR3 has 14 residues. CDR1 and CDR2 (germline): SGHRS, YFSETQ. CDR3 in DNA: TGCGCCAGCAGCTTGACGGGGACCTACTATGGCTACACCTTC. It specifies CASSLTGTYYGYTF.

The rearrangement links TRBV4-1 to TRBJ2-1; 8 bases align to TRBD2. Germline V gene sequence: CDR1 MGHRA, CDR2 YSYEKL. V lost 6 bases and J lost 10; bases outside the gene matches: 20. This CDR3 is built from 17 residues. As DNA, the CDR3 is TGCGCCAGCAGGAGAATTAGCGGGGAAGACCCCCTCCAGGAGCAGTTCTTC. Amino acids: CASRRISGEDPLQEQFF.

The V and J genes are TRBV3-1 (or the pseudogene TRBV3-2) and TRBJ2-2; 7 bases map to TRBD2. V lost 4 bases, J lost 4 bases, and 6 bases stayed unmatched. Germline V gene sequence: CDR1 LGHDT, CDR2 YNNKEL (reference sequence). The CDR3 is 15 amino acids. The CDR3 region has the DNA TGTGCCAGCAGCCTTGGCGGGAGTGGCACCGGGGAGCTGTTTTTT. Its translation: CASSLGGSGTGELFF.

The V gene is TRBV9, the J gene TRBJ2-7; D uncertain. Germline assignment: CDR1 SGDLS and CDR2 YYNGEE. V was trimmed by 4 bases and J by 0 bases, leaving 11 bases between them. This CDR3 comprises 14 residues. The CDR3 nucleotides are TGTGCCAGCAGCAGAGACGGAGCCTCCTACGAGCAGTACTTC. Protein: CASSRDGASYEQYF.

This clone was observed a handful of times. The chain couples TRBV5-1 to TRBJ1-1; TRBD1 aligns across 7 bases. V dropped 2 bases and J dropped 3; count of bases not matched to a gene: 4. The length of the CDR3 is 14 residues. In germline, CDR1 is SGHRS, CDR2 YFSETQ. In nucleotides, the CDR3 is TGCGCCAGCAGCTTTGACAGGGTGGACACTGAAGCTTTCTTT. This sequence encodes CASSFDRVDTEAFF.

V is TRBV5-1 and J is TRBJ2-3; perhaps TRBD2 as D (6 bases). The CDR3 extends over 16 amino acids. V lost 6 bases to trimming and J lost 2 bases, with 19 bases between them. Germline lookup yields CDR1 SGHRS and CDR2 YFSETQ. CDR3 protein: CASTPTGTSYTDTQYF. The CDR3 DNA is TGCGCCAGCACCCCGACCGGGACTTCTTACACAGATACGCAGTATTTT.

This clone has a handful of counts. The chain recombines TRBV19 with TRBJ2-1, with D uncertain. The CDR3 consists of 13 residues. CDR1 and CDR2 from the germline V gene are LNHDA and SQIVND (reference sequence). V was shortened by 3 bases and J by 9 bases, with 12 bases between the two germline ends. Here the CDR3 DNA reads TGTGCCAGTAGTATTGGAAGTCGCGGTGAGCAGTTCTTC. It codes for CASSIGSRGEQFF.

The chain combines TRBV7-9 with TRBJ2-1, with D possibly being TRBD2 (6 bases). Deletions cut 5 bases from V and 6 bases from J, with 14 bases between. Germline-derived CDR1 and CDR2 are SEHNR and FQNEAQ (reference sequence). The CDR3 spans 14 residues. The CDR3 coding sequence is TGTGCCAGCAGCACTAGCATCTCAGTCAATGAGCAGTTCTTC. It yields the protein CASSTSISVNEQFF.

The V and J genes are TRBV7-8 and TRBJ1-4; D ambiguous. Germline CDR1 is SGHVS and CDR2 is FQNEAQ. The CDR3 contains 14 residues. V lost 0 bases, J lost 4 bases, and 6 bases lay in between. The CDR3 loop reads CASSLATINEKLFF. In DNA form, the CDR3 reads TGTGCCAGCAGCTTAGCAACGATTAATGAAAAACTGTTTTTT.

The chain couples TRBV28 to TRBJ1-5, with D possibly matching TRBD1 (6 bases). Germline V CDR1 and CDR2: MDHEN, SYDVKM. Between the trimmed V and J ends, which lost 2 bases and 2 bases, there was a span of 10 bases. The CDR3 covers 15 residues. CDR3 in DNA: TGTGCCAGCAGTTTACACAGGGATGGCAATCAGCCCCAGCATTTT. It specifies CASSLHRDGNQPQHF.

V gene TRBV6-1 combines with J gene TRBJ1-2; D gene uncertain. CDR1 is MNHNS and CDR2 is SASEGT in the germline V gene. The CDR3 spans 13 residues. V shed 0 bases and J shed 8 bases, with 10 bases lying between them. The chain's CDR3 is CASSEAGVHGYTF. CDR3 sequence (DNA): TGTGCCAGCAGTGAAGCGGGCGTTCACGGCTACACCTTC.

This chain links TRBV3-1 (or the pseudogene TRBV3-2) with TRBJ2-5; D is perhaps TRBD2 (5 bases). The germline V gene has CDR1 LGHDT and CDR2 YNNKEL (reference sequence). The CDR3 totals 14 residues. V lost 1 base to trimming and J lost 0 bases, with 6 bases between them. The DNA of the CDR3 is TGTGCCAGCAGCCAAGGCGGGTACCAAGAGACCCAGTACTTC. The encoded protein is CASSQGGYQETQYF.

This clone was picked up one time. Here the CDR3 DNA reads TGTGCCAGCAGGATGACAGGCTCCGGGAATCGTTCACCCCTCCACTTT. Protein sequence: CASRMTGSGNRSPLHF. This chain connects TRBV27 to TRBJ1-6, with a weak D call TRBD1 (6 bases). V was trimmed by 6 bases and J by 9 bases, leaving 21 bases between them. This CDR3 comprises 16 residues. Germline V gene data show CDR1 as MNHEY and CDR2 as SMNVEV (reference sequence).

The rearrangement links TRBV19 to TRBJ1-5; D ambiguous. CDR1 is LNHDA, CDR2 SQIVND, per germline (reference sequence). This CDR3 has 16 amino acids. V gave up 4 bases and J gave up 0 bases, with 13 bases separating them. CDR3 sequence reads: CASSTPGVPSNQPQHF. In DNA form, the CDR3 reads TGTGCCAGTAGTACCCCCGGGGTCCCTAGCAATCAGCCCCAGCATTTT.

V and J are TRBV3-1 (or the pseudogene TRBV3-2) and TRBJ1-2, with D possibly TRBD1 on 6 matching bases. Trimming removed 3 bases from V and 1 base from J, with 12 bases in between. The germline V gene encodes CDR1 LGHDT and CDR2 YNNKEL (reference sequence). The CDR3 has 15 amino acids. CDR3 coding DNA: TGTGCCAGCAGCCAGGGGGCTGTGGGTAACTATGGCTACACCTTC. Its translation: CASSQGAVGNYGYTF.

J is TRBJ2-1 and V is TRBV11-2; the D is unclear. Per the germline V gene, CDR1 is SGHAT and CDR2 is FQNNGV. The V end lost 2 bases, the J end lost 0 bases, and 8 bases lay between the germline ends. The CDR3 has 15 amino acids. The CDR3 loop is CASSLSAVSYNEQFF. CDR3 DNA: TGTGCCAGCAGCTTATCGGCGGTCTCCTACAATGAGCAGTTCTTC.

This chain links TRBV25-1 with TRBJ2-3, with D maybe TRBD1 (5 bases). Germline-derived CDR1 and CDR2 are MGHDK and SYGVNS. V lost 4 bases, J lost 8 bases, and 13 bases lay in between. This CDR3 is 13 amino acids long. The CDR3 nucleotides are TGTGCCAGCAGTGCCCAGGGCCTCGGTACGCAGTATTTT. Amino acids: CASSAQGLGTQYF.

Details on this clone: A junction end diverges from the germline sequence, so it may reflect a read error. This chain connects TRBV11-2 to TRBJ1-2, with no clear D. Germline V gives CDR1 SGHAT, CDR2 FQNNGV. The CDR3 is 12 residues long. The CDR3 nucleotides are TGTCCCAGCCGCTTGGGAAGGGATGGCTACCCCTTC. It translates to CPSRLGRDGYPF.

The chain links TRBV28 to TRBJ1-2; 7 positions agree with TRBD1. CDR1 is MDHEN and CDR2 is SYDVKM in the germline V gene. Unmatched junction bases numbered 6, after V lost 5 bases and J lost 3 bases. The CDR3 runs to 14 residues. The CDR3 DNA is TGTGCCAGCAGTCCAGGACAGGCCTACTATGGCTACACCTTC. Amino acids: CASSPGQAYYGYTF.

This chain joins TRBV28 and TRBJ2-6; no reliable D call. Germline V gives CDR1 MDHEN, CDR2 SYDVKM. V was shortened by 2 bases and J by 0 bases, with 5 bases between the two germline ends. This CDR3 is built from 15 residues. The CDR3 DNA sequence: TGTGCCAGCAGTTTAGGGGACTCTGGGGCCAACGTCCTGACTTTC. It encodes CASSLGDSGANVLTF.

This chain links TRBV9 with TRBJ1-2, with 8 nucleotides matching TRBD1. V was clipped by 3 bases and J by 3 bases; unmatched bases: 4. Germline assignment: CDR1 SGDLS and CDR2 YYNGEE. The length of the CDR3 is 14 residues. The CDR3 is CASSGTGQDYGYTF. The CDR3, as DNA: TGTGCCAGCAGCGGCACGGGACAGGACTATGGCTACACCTTC. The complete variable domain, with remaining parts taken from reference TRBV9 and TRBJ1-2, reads DSGVTQTPKHLITATGQRVTLRCSPRSGDLSVYWYQQSLDQGLQFLIQYYNGEERAKGNILERFSAQQFPDLHSELNLSSLELGDSALYFCASSGTGQDYGYTFGSGTRLTVV.